The clone carrying this T cell receptor beta chain was detected many times. Its specificity is unknown. The sample belongs to a study of Graves' ophthalmopathy and Graves' hyperthyroidism. Study results and caveats: In blood, most expanded thyroid clonotypes above 0.001 frequency were also detected. The model's ophthalmopathy progression predictions had about 69% sensitivity and roughly 72% specificity.

Transcripts of RNA were the source for amplifying TCR beta CDR3 regions. Scientists carried out first-round RT-PCR using HTBI primers and then a second-round multiplex PCR. A single record per CDR3 protein comes from TCRdb applying MiXCR to the multiplex PCR reads. The data show some 370,000 distinct CDR3 sequences, approximately 17% seen once. This CDR3 is 16 amino acids long. The germline gives CDR1 SNHLY, CDR2 FYNNEI. V was trimmed by 1 base and J by 4 bases, leaving 13 bases between them. The sample taken for sequencing was peripheral blood. The V call is TRBV2, the J call TRBJ2-2; a possible D gene is TRBD2 (6 bases). This clonotype was sampled from an adult woman with stable Graves' hyperthyroidism. The CDR3 sequence is CASSEGGGLFTGELFF. CDR3 nucleotide sequence: TGTGCCAGCAGTGAAGGAGGTGGACTATTCACCGGGGAGCTGTTTTTT.